The 25 T cell receptor beta chains below come from one sample, sequenced in a study of cytomegalovirus exposure and HLA in healthy donors. 13 Jbeta primers and 60 Vbeta primers were used for the PCR. Sequencing used immunoSEQ multiplex PCR; TCRdb keeps in-frame clones, though not all of them. The repertoire holds approximately 77,000 clones, with 65% to 85% as singletons. The sample was PBMCs. The receptors were sampled from a man between 60 and 70 years old in good health and CMV-seropositive.

This sequence joins TRBV6-6 and TRBJ2-7, with 13 bases that match TRBD2. Germline V gene data show CDR1 as MNHNY and CDR2 as SVGAGI (reference sequence). V lost 2 bases to trimming and J lost 4 bases; unmatched junction nucleotides: 2. The CDR3 loop spans 15 amino acids. The CDR3 spells CASSYAGLAGYEQYF. The CDR3, as DNA: TGTGCCAGCAGTTACGCGGGACTAGCGGGATACGAGCAGTACTTC.

The chain recombines TRBV2 with TRBJ1-2, with D perhaps TRBD1 (5 bases). The CDR3 totals 14 residues. V was pared by 7 bases and J by 1 base, with 13 bases between. Looked up from germline, CDR1 is SNHLY and CDR2 is FYNNEI. The CDR3 DNA sequence: TGTGCCAGCAATCCTTTGACAGTTAACTATGGCTACACCTTC. This sequence encodes CASNPLTVNYGYTF.

This chain uses TRBV5-4 with TRBJ1-2; no definite D call. Trimming left V 5 bases short and J 2 bases short, with 7 bases between. Per germline, CDR1 SGHNT and CDR2 YYREEE (reference sequence). The CDR3 is 12 amino acids. Here the CDR3 reads CASSALNYGYTF. CDR3 nucleotide sequence: TGTGCCAGCAGTGCCCTAAACTATGGCTACACCTTC. Together with reference TRBV5-4 and TRBJ1-2, the CDR3 gives the full variable domain: ETGVTQSPTHLIKTRGQQVTLRCSSQSGHNTVSWYQQALGQGPQFIFQYYREEENGRGNFPPRFSGLQFPNYSSELNVNALELDDSALYLCASSALNYGYTFGSGTRLTVV.

This clone turned up a few times. The chain employs TRBV29-1 and TRBJ1-1; D is unresolved. The CDR3 spans 16 residues. In germline, CDR1 is SQVTM, CDR2 ANQGSEA. The V end was cut by 3 bases, the J end by 0 bases, with 17 bases between. CDR3 region: CSVDRGTAALNTEAFF. CDR3 sequence (DNA): TGCAGCGTTGATCGGGGAACAGCCGCTCTGAACACTGAAGCTTTCTTT.

The chain links TRBV27 to TRBJ2-5; 10 nucleotides line up with TRBD1. V dropped 1 base and J dropped 5; count of bases not matched to a gene: 1. The CDR3 runs to 14 residues. CDR1 and CDR2 from the germline V gene are MNHEY and SMNVEV (reference sequence). The CDR3 DNA reads as TGTGCCAGCAGTTTATGGGGACAGGGGGAGACCCAGTACTTC. Translating it yields CASSLWGQGETQYF.

This clone was counted only a few times. The CDR3 nucleotides read TGTGCCAGCAGCCAAGATTACGGGAGCACAGATACGCAGTATTTT. Residues: CASSQDYGSTDTQYF. This chain links TRBV4-2 with TRBJ2-3; D remains unclear. The germline V gene has CDR1 LGHNA and CDR2 YNFKEQ. The V and J ends lost 0 bases and 0 bases respectively, with 7 bases between them. The CDR3 consists of 15 residues.

The chain combines TRBV13 with TRBJ2-3; tentatively, D is TRBD2 (6 bases). Germline V gives CDR1 PRHDT, CDR2 FYEKMQ (reference sequence). The germline V and J ends were trimmed by 5 bases and 4 bases, with 16 bases remaining between them. The CDR3 is 15 residues long. The chain's CDR3 is CASSARTNWSDTQYF. The CDR3 DNA sequence: TGTGCCAGCAGCGCCAGGACTAATTGGTCAGATACGCAGTATTTT.

This clone occurred a few times. This chain connects TRBV5-4 to TRBJ1-3; 7 nucleotides align to TRBD1. J lost 3 bases, V lost 4 bases, and 10 bases had no gene match. Germline CDR1 is SGHNT and CDR2 is YYREEE (reference sequence). The CDR3 loop spans 16 amino acids. The CDR3 loop is CASSRRTGSRGNTIYF. The CDR3 region has the DNA TGTGCCAGCAGCCGCCGGACAGGTTCTCGTGGAAACACCATATATTTT. The full variable domain, in which reference TRBV5-4 and TRBJ1-3 provide the parts outside the CDR3, is ETGVTQSPTHLIKTRGQQVTLRCSSQSGHNTVSWYQQALGQGPQFIFQYYREEENGRGNFPPRFSGLQFPNYSSELNVNALELDDSALYLCASSRRTGSRGNTIYFGEGSWLTVV.

CDR3 sequence: CASSPTGDYGYTF. The CDR3, as DNA: TGTGCCAGCAGCCCTACAGGGGACTATGGCTACACCTTC. This rearrangement joins TRBV5-6 to TRBJ1-2; TRBD1 matches at 7 bases. The germline V gene encodes CDR1 SGHDT and CDR2 YYEEEE. The CDR3 totals 13 residues. V gave up 4 bases and J gave up 3 bases; unmatched junction bases: 3.

The J gene is TRBJ2-7, the V gene TRBV15, with TRBD1 matching over 7 bases. The CDR3 runs 15 residues. Germline V gene sequence: CDR1 LNHNV, CDR2 YYDKDF (reference sequence). Trimming took 2 bases from V and 2 from J; bases not matched to a gene: 6. Here the CDR3 DNA reads TGTGCCACCAGCAGAAGGGACAGCGAAACCTACGAGCAGTACTTC. This codes for CATSRRDSETYEQYF.

The chain carries TRBV15 and TRBJ1-3; D is uncertain. Germline-derived CDR1 and CDR2 are LNHNV and YYDKDF (reference sequence). V was shortened by 5 bases and J by 4 bases, with 12 bases between the two germline ends. This CDR3 region has 14 residues. The CDR3 loop is CATSPYLEGNTIYF. DNA for the CDR3: TGTGCCACCAGCCCCTATCTCGAGGGAAACACCATATATTTT.

The chain joins TRBV7-9 to TRBJ1-1; D is ambiguous. The CDR3 runs to 13 residues. Trimming shortened V by 1 base and J by 7 bases, and 10 bases separated the two germline ends. Germline loops: CDR1 SEHNR, CDR2 FQNEAQ (reference sequence). CDR3: CASSLGGGSEAFF. CDR3 coding DNA: TGTGCCAGCAGCTTAGGAGGCGGCAGTGAAGCTTTCTTT.

In this sample, this clone turned up a few times. The chain joins TRBV7-9 to TRBJ1-1, with unresolved D. The V end was cut by 3 bases, the J end by 3 bases, with 14 bases between. Germline V gene data show CDR1 as SEHNR and CDR2 as FQNEAQ (reference sequence). The CDR3 extends over 15 amino acids. CDR3 protein: CASSLIGIIDTEAFF. The CDR3 DNA follows: TGTGCCAGCAGCTTGATCGGGATCATAGACACTGAAGCTTTCTTT.

This clone came up a few times. The chain links TRBV9 to TRBJ1-2, with D maybe TRBD1 (5 bases). The CDR3 loop spans 15 amino acids. V lost 0 bases and J 0 bases, leaving 9 bases between the germline ends. From germline, CDR1 is SGDLS and CDR2 YYNGEE. CDR3 loop: CASSVGDLANYGYTF. The CDR3 region has the DNA TGTGCCAGCAGCGTAGGGGACTTAGCTAACTATGGCTACACCTTC.

This chain joins TRBV5-7 and TRBJ1-4; D unclear. TRBV5-7 is placed among ORFs of uncertain function. V was cut by 0 bases and J by 8 bases, with 11 bases left in between. This CDR3 contains 14 residues. CDR3 region: CASSLEWQREKLFF. DNA for the CDR3: TGTGCCAGCAGCTTGGAGTGGCAGAGGGAAAAACTGTTTTTT.

The rearrangement links TRBV6-6 to TRBJ2-7; the match to TRBD1 covers 7 bases. Germline values: CDR1 MNHNY, CDR2 SVGAGI (reference sequence). V gave up 3 bases and J gave up 3 bases; unmatched junction bases: 8. The CDR3 length is 15 residues. This chain's CDR3 is CASSYPGQSNYEQYF. The CDR3 bases are TGTGCCAGCAGTTATCCGGGACAGAGCAACTACGAGCAGTACTTC.

The CDR3 loop reads CASSLGEGTTEAFF. The CDR3 region has the DNA TGTGCCAGCAGCTTAGGCGAGGGTACCACTGAAGCTTTCTTT. The chain couples TRBV7-6 to TRBJ1-1; D is unclear. The germline gives CDR1 SGHVS, CDR2 FNYEAQ. Trimming took off 1 base at V and 4 bases at J, with 10 bases between the two ends. The CDR3 length is 14 residues.

This clone has a handful of counts. V gene TRBV6-1 combines with J gene TRBJ1-6; D not certain. V was pared by 2 bases and J by 0 bases, with 8 bases between. This CDR3 is built from 16 residues. CDR1 and CDR2 (germline): MNHNS, SASEGT. CDR3 in amino acids: CASSEFRSSYNSPLHF. DNA for the CDR3: TGTGCCAGCAGTGAATTTAGAAGCTCCTATAATTCACCCCTCCACTTT.

The chain is built from TRBV11-3 and TRBJ1-3; tentatively, D is TRBD1 (6 bases). Germline values: CDR1 SGHNT, CDR2 YENEEA. Trimming shortened V by 5 bases and J by 4 bases, and 9 bases separated the two germline ends. The CDR3 is made up of 13 amino acids. The CDR3 region is CASSLGQGNTIYF. The CDR3 bases are TGTGCCAGCAGCCTCGGACAGGGAAACACCATATATTTT. The full variable domain, rest sourced from reference TRBV11-3 and TRBJ1-3, is EAGVVQSPRYKIIEKKQPVAFWCNPISGHNTLYWYLQNLGQGPELLIRYENEEAVDDSQLPKDRFSAERLKGVDSTLKIQPAELGDSAVYLCASSLGQGNTIYFGEGSWLTVV.

The chain links TRBV21-1 to TRBJ1-1. TRBV21-1 has pseudogene status. This CDR3 has 16 amino acids. CDR3 loop: CASRLRGSKLNTEAFF. The DNA of the CDR3 is TGTGCCAGCCGCCTTCGGGGGTCCAAGTTGAACACTGAAGCTTTCTTT.

The chain combines TRBV5-1 with TRBJ2-2; a weak D match, TRBD1 (10 bases). CDR1 SGHRS and CDR2 YFSETQ come from the germline V gene. This CDR3 is built from 19 residues. V lost 4 bases and J 7 bases, leaving 29 bases between the germline ends. As DNA, the CDR3 is TGCGCCAGCAGCCGAGACAGGGGGCTAGGTAGCGGGAGAGTCGGGGAGCTGTTTTTT. Protein sequence: CASSRDRGLGSGRVGELFF.

This clone came up a few times. The chain combines TRBV30 with TRBJ1-1, with a possible D match to TRBD1 (5 bases). The CDR3 extends over 13 amino acids. V was trimmed by 2 bases and J by 5 bases, leaving 12 bases between them. Germline CDR1 GTSNPN, CDR2 SVGIG (reference sequence). The DNA for the CDR3 is TGTGCCTGGAGTAACTCCCAGGGAACTGAAGCTTTCTTT. This encodes CAWSNSQGTEAFF.

This clone came up once. V usage is TRBV19 and J usage is TRBJ1-4; the D is unclear. The V gene lost 5 bases and the J gene lost 8 bases, with 18 bases spanning the gap. CDR3 length: 15 amino acids. Germline V gives CDR1 LNHDA, CDR2 SQIVND (reference sequence). CDR3 coding DNA: TGTGCCAGTAGTGGGTTGGGAGGACTTGGAGAAAAACTGTTTTTT. Protein sequence: CASSGLGGLGEKLFF. The entire variable domain, with the rest obtained from reference TRBV19 and TRBJ1-4, is as follows: DGGITQSPKYLFRKEGQNVTLSCEQNLNHDAMYWYRQDPGQGLRLIYYSQIVNDFQKGDIAEGYSVSREKKESFPLTVTSAQKNPTAFYLCASSGLGGLGEKLFFGSGTQLSVL.

This clone was counted a single time. The genes are TRBV6-6 and TRBJ1-4; D unresolved. This CDR3 is 13 amino acids long. Germline CDR1 reads MNHNY; CDR2 reads SVGAGI (reference sequence). V dropped 7 bases and J dropped 8 bases, with 14 bases sitting between them. The CDR3 DNA reads as TGTGCCAGCACGGGGATCTTCAGCGAAAAACTGTTTTTT. It encodes CASTGIFSEKLFF.

The rearrangement uses TRBV6-1 and TRBJ2-2; D is possibly TRBD1 (5 bases). The germline V and J ends were trimmed by 6 bases and 2 bases, with 10 bases remaining between them. The CDR3 sequence is 14 residues long. The germline V gene has CDR1 MNHNS and CDR2 SASEGT. CDR3: CASSPTDNTGELFF. Written as DNA, the CDR3 is TGTGCCAGCAGCCCGACAGATAACACCGGGGAGCTGTTTTTT.